A selection of T cell receptor beta chains follows, all from one sample in a study of cytomegalovirus exposure and HLA in healthy donors. The data were produced by immunoSEQ multiplex PCR, yet TCRdb's version contains in-frame clones alone and is incomplete. The sample contains 100,000 or so clones, around 80% of which appear only once. Sequencing was performed on PBMCs. These TCRs come from a male donor in good health and CMV-seronegative. Each CDR3 is given with its conserved first and last residue.

CDR3 protein: CASRSGQGNYNEQFF
J gene: TRBJ2-1
V gene: TRBV7-2

CDR3 protein: CASSFEGTGTF
J gene: TRBJ1-2
V gene: TRBV28

CDR3 protein: CSVQRGPMRNEQFF
J gene: TRBJ2-1
V gene: TRBV29-1

CDR3 protein: CAWNRGIFPYEQYF
J gene: -
V gene: TRBV30

CDR3 protein: CASSQDGNQPQHF
J gene: TRBJ1-5
V gene: TRBV4-1

CDR3 protein: CASSAGTSDYEQYF
J gene: TRBJ2-7
V gene: TRBV9

CDR3 protein: CASSSRAGGYEQYF
J gene: TRBJ2-7
V gene: TRBV5-8

CDR3 protein: CASSLGQGTSEQYF
J gene: TRBJ2-7
V gene: TRBV5-6

CDR3 protein: CASSLSRGPNEKLFF
J gene: TRBJ1-4
V gene: TRBV5-1

CDR3 protein: CASSLAVNRVDYGYTF
J gene: TRBJ1-2
V gene: TRBV7-9

CDR3 protein: CASSQGTSVYNEQFF
J gene: TRBJ2-1
V gene: TRBV4-3

CDR3 protein: CASSVGLQTNYGYTF
J gene: TRBJ1-2
V gene: TRBV9

CDR3 protein: CASSTWTSGSGNTGELFF
J gene: TRBJ2-2
V gene: TRBV19

CDR3 protein: CASRVYAISTQSKTNEKLFF
J gene: TRBJ1-4
V gene: TRBV27

CDR3 protein: CAWSTDEQFF
J gene: TRBJ2-1
V gene: TRBV30

CDR3 protein: CATSFGREREDGYTF
J gene: TRBJ1-2
V gene: TRBV15

CDR3 protein: CASSQGWGTTTRREQYF
J gene: TRBJ2-7
V gene: TRBV14

CDR3 protein: CATRGGQGAWETQYF
J gene: TRBJ2-5
V gene: TRBV15

CDR3 protein: CASGLVSNSARTGELFF
J gene: TRBJ2-2
V gene: TRBV12-5

CDR3 protein: CGGASGRIDTQYF
J gene: TRBJ2-3
V gene: TRBV30

CDR3 protein: CASSMRQGQETQYF
J gene: TRBJ2-5
V gene: TRBV19

CDR3 protein: CASSIRATNTDTQYF
J gene: TRBJ2-3
V gene: TRBV19

CDR3 protein: CAWKSQGARQPQHF
J gene: TRBJ1-5
V gene: TRBV30

CDR3 protein: CASSLPGQGAVGYTF
J gene: TRBJ1-2
V gene: TRBV7-3

CDR3 protein: CASSATLAGVLNTQYF
J gene: TRBJ2-3
V gene: TRBV25-1

CDR3 protein: CASSLHRQGRIWANVLTF
J gene: TRBJ2-6
V gene: TRBV19

CDR3 protein: CASSYSMGDQPQHF
J gene: TRBJ1-5
V gene: TRBV6-6

CDR3 protein: CASSGGDSPTGAFF
J gene: TRBJ1-1
V gene: TRBV7-9

CDR3 protein: CASSFGQGSPLHF
J gene: TRBJ1-6
V gene: TRBV6-6

CDR3 protein: CASSVTQGSGANVLTF
J gene: TRBJ2-6
V gene: TRBV9

CDR3 protein: CSVGKSGLTYEQYF
J gene: TRBJ2-7
V gene: TRBV29-1

CDR3 protein: CASSVTGGGETQYF
J gene: TRBJ2-5
V gene: TRBV7-9

CDR3 protein: CASSLDPAGGYEQYF
J gene: TRBJ2-7
V gene: TRBV7-2

CDR3 protein: CASSLSAGGSGYTF
J gene: TRBJ1-2
V gene: TRBV5-1

CDR3 protein: CASVRQGGTNEKLFF
J gene: TRBJ1-4
V gene: TRBV27

CDR3 protein: CASSSWTSGSTDTQYF
J gene: TRBJ2-3
V gene: TRBV7-9

CDR3 protein: CASSTGQYYGYTF
J gene: TRBJ1-2
V gene: TRBV19

CDR3 protein: CASSQALAGQRGTQYF
J gene: TRBJ2-5
V gene: TRBV4-1

CDR3 protein: CASSLGIQGAYGYTF
J gene: TRBJ1-2
V gene: TRBV28

CDR3 protein: CASSLAPRGPLSYEQYF
J gene: -
V gene: TRBV7-2

CDR3 protein: CASRDRAYNEQFF
J gene: TRBJ2-1
V gene: TRBV11-3

CDR3 protein: CASSERDTYGYTF
J gene: TRBJ1-2
V gene: TRBV6-1

CDR3 protein: CASSPRGEGGDTQYF
J gene: TRBJ2-3
V gene: TRBV11-2

CDR3 protein: CASEKSGTGKSEQYF
J gene: TRBJ2-5
V gene: TRBV6-5

CDR3 protein: CASSLHSNQPQHF
J gene: TRBJ1-5
V gene: TRBV6-1

CDR3 protein: CASSSGTGVDTQYF
J gene: TRBJ2-3
V gene: TRBV28

CDR3 protein: CASSPGRISSYEQYF
J gene: TRBJ2-7
V gene: TRBV5-1

CDR3 protein: CASSLGQRGNTEAFF
J gene: TRBJ1-1
V gene: TRBV27

CDR3 protein: CASSLQGNGPYNEQFF
J gene: TRBJ2-1
V gene: TRBV5-1

CDR3 protein: CASSSRTSGVSYEQYF
J gene: TRBJ2-7
V gene: TRBV19

CDR3 protein: CASSLVSGQINTEAFF
J gene: TRBJ1-1
V gene: TRBV7-2

CDR3 protein: CASRTLQAGQDHEQFF
J gene: TRBJ2-1
V gene: TRBV7-9

CDR3 protein: CASSELYEQYF
J gene: TRBJ2-7
V gene: TRBV2

CDR3 protein: CASRGRADTQYF
J gene: TRBJ2-3
V gene: TRBV27

CDR3 protein: CASSPEQGQPQHF
J gene: TRBJ1-5
V gene: TRBV18

CDR3 protein: CASSGQGKGTYEQYF
J gene: TRBJ2-7
V gene: TRBV6-1